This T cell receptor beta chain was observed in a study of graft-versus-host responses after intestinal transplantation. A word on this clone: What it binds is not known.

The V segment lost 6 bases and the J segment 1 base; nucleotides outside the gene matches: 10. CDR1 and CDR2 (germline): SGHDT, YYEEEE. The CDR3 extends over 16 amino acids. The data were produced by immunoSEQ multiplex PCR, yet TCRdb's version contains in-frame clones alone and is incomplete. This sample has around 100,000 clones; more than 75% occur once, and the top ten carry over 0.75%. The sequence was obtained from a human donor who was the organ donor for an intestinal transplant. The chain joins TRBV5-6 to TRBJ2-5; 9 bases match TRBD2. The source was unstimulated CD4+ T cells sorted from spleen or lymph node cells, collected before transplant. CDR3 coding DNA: TGTGCCAGCAACCTGGGGGCTAGCGGGGTCCAAGAGACCCAGTACTTC. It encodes CASNLGASGVQETQYF.